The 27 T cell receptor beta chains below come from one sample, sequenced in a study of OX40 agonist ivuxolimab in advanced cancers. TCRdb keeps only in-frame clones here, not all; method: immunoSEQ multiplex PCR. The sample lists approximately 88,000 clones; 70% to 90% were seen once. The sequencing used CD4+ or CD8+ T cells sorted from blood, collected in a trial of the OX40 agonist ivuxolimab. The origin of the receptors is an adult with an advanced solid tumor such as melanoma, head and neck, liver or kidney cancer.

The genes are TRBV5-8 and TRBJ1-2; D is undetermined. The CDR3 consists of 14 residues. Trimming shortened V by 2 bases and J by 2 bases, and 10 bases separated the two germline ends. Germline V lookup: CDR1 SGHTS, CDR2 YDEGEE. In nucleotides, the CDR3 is TGTGCCAGCAGCTTTGGATCGGAGAACTATGGCTACACCTTC. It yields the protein CASSFGSENYGYTF.

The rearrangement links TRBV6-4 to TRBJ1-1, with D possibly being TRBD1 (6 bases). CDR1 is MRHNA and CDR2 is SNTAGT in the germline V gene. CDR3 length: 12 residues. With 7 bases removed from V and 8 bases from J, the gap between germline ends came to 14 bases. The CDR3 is CASTRPGAEAFF. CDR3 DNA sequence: TGTGCCAGCACCAGACCAGGGGCGGAAGCTTTCTTT.

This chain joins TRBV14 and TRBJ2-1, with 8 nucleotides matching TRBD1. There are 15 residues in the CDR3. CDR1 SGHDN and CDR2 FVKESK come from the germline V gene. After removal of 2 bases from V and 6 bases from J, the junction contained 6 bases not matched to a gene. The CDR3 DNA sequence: TGTGCCAGCAGCCAACTTTCCGGGACAGGCAATGAGCAGTTCTTC. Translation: CASSQLSGTGNEQFF.

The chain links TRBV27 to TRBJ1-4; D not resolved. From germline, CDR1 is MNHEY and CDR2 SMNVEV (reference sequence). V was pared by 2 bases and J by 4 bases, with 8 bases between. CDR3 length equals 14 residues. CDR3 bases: TGTGCCAGCAGTTTAGCAGGATATAATGAAAAACTGTTTTTT. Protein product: CASSLAGYNEKLFF.

CDR3 DNA: TGTGCCAGCAGTTTAGGGGCTAGCGGGGGGGCAAGGGAGCAGTTCTTC. Translated: CASSLGASGGAREQFF. The gene calls are TRBV27 and TRBJ2-1; 12 bases map to TRBD2. The V segment lost 2 bases and the J segment 10 bases; nucleotides outside the gene matches: 9. The length of the CDR3 is 16 residues. In germline, CDR1 is MNHEY, CDR2 SMNVEV (reference sequence).

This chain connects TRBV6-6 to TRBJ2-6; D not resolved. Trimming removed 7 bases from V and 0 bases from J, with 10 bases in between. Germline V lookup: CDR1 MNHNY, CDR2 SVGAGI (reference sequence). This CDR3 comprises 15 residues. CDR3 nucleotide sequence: TGTGCCAGCAACAATCGCGCCTCTGGGGCCAACGTCCTGACTTTC. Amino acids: CASNNRASGANVLTF.

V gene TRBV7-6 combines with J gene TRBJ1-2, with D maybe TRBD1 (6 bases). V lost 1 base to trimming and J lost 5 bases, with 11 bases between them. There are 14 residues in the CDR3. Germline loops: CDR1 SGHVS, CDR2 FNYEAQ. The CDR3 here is CASSLGTEFYGYTF. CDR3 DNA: TGTGCCAGCAGCTTAGGGACAGAATTTTATGGCTACACCTTC.

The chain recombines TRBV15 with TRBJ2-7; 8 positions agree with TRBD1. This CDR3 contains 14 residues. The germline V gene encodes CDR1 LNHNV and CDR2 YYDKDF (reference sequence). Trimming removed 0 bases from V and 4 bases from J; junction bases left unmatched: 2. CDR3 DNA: TGTGCCACCAGCAGAGACAGGGGGCTATACGAGCAGTACTTC. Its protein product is CATSRDRGLYEQYF.

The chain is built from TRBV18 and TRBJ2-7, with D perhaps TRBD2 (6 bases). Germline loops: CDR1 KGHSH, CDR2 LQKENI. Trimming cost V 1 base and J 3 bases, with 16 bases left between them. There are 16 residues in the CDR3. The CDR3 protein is CASSPRGVPVGYEQYF. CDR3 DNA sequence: TGTGCCAGCTCACCACGGGGGGTTCCGGTCGGCTACGAGCAGTACTTC.

The DNA of the CDR3 is TGTGCCAGCAGCTTCGGAACAAACTCACCCCTCCACTTT. Its translation is CASSFGTNSPLHF. The chain combines TRBV7-3 with TRBJ1-6; D gene ambiguous. Trimming took 3 bases from V and 10 from J, leaving 10 bases between them. This CDR3 has 13 residues. Germline V gene lookup returns CDR1 SGHTA and CDR2 FQGTGA.

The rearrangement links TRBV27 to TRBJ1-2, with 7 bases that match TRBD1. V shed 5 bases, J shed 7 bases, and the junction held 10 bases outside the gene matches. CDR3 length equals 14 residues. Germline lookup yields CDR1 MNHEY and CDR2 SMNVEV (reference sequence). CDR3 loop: CASSNQGGLSGYTF. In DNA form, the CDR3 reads TGTGCCAGCAGTAATCAGGGGGGCCTTTCTGGCTACACCTTC.

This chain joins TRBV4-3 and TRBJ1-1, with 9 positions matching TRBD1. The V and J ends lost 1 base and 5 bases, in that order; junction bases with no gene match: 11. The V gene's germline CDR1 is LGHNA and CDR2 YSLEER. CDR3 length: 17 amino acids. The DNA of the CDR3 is TGCGCCAGCAGCCAAGTCTCCGGGACAGGGTTGGGGACTGAAGCTTTCTTT. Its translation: CASSQVSGTGLGTEAFF.

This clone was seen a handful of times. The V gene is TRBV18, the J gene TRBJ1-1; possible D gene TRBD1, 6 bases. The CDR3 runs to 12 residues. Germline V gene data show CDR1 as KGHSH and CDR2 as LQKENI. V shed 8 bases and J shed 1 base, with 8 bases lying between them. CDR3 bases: TGTGCCAGCCACAGGGCGAACACTGAAGCTTTCTTT. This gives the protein CASHRANTEAFF.

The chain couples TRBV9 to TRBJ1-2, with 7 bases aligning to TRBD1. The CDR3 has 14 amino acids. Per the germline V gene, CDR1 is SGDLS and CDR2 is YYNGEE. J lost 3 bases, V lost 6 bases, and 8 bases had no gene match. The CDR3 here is CASTPRGQDYGYTF. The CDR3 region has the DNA TGTGCCAGCACCCCGAGGGGGCAGGACTATGGCTACACCTTC.

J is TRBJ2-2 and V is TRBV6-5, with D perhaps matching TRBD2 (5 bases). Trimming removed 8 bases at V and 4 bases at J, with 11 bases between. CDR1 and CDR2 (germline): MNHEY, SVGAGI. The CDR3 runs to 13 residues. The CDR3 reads CASLGLLTGELFF. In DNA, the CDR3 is TGTGCCAGCCTCGGACTCCTCACCGGGGAGCTGTTTTTT.

The CDR3 loop reads CASSWDYAQETQYF. Written as DNA, the CDR3 is TGTGCCAGCAGTTGGGACTACGCACAAGAGACCCAGTACTTC. This sequence joins TRBV2 and TRBJ2-5; 7 bases are a match to TRBD2. Germline values: CDR1 SNHLY, CDR2 FYNNEI. The CDR3 has 14 residues. After removal of 5 bases from V and 2 bases from J, the junction contained 5 bases not matched to a gene.

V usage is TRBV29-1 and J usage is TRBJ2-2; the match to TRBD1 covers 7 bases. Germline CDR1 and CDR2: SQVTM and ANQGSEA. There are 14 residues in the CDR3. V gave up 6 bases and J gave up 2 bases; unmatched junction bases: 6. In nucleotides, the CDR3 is TGCAGCGTCCGGACAGGTCTTAACACCGGGGAGCTGTTTTTT. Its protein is CSVRTGLNTGELFF.

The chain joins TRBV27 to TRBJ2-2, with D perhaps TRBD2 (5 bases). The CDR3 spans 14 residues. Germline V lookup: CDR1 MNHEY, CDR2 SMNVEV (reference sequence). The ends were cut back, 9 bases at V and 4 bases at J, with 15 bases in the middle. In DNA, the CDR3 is TGTGCCAGTTCCCCCCGGGGAACCACCGGGGAGCTGTTTTTT. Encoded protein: CASSPRGTTGELFF.

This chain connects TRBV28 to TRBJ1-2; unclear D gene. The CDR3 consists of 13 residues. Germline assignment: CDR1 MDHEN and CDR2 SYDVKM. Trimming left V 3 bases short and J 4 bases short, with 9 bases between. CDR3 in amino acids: CASSFPLSYGYTF. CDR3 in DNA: TGTGCCAGCAGTTTTCCCCTCAGCTATGGCTACACCTTC.

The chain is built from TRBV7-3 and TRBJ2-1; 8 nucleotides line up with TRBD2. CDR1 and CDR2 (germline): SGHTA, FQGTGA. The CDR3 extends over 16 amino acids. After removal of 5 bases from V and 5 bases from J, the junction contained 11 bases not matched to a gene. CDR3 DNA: TGTGCCAGCAGCCCCCTCGGACTAGCTGGGCACAATGAGCAGTTCTTC. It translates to CASSPLGLAGHNEQFF.

The CDR3 nucleotides read TGTGCCTGGAGTAAGACCGGGAATCAGCCCCAGCATTTT. It specifies CAWSKTGNQPQHF. The chain carries TRBV30 and TRBJ1-5; no firm D call. Germline V gene lookup returns CDR1 GTSNPN and CDR2 SVGIG (reference sequence). This CDR3 spans 13 amino acids. With 2 bases removed from V and 4 bases from J, the gap between germline ends came to 9 bases.

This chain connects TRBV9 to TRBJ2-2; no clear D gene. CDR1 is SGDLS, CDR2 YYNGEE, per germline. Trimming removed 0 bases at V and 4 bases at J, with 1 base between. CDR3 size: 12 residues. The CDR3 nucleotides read TGTGCCAGCAGCGTAGGCACCGGGGAGCTGTTTTTT. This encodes CASSVGTGELFF.

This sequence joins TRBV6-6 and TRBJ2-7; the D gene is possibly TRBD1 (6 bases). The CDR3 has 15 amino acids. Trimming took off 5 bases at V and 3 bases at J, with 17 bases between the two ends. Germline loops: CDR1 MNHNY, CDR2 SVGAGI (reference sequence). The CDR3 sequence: CASSPGTRGYYEQYF. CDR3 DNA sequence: TGTGCCAGCAGTCCCGGGACACGGGGCTACTACGAGCAGTACTTC.

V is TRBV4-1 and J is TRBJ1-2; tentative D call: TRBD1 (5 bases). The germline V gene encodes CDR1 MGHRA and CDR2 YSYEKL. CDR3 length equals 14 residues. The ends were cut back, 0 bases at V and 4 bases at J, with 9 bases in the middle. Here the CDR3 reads CASSQERGSYGYTF. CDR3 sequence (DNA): TGCGCCAGCAGCCAAGAAAGGGGTTCCTATGGCTACACCTTC.

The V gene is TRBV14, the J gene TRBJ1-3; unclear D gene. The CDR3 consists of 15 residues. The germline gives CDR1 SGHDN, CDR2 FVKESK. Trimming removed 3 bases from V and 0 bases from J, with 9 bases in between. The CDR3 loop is CASSHMLSSGNTIYF. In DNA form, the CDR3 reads TGTGCCAGCAGCCACATGCTTTCCTCTGGAAACACCATATATTTT.

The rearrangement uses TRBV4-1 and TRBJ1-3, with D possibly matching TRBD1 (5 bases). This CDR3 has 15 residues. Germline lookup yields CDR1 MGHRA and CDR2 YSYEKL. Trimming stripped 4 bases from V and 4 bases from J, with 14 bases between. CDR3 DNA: TGCGCCAGCAGCCGTAGGGACGATGGAGGAAACACCATATATTTT. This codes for CASSRRDDGGNTIYF.

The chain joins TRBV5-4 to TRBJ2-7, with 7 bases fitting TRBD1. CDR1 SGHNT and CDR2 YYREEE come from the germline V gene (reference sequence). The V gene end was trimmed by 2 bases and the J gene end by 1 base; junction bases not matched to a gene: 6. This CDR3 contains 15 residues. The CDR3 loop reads CASSFATGESYEQYF. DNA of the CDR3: TGTGCCAGCAGCTTCGCAACAGGGGAATCCTACGAGCAGTACTTC.